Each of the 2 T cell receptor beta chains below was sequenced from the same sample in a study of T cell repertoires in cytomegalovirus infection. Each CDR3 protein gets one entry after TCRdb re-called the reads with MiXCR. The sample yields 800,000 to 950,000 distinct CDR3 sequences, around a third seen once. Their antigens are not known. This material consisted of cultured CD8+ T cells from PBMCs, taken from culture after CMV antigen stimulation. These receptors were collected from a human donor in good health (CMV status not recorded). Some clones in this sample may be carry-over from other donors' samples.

CDR3 bases: TGTGCCAGCGGCTGGGGCGGGAATGGCTACACCTTC. This encodes CASGWGGNGYTF. This chain joins TRBV12-3 or TRBV12-4 and TRBJ1-2; a weak D match, TRBD1 (5 bases). This CDR3 contains 12 residues. V was cut by 8 bases and J by 6 bases, with 13 bases left in between.

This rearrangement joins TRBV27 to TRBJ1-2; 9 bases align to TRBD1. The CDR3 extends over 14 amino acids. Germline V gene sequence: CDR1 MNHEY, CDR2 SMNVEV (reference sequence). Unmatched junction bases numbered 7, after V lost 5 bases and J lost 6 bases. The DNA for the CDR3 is TGTGCCAGCAGTATCACAGGGGGCGCGGATGGCTACACCTTC. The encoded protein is CASSITGGADGYTF.